These 11 T cell receptor beta chains share one sample of origin, sequenced in a study of control samples from healthy donors and cancer patients. This table comes from immunoSEQ multiplex PCR, and its TCRdb copy is limited to in-frame clones, with some not included. The data show 20,000 to 30,000 clones, approximately 91% seen once. Source material: PBMCs. Every receptor here comes from a man in his forties or fifties with lung cancer.

The chain couples TRBV7-6 to TRBJ2-7, with 7 positions matching TRBD1. This CDR3 has 15 residues. Germline V gene lookup returns CDR1 SGHVS and CDR2 FNYEAQ. The J segment lost 2 bases and the V segment lost 5 bases, leaving 9 bases of the junction unmatched. CDR3 coding DNA: TGTGCCAGCAGCCCTCGACAGGGAGTGACCTACGAGCAGTACTTC. Encoded protein: CASSPRQGVTYEQYF.

This sequence joins TRBV3-1 (or the pseudogene TRBV3-2) and TRBJ1-2; 9 nucleotides match TRBD1. This CDR3 contains 14 residues. With V trimmed by 4 bases and J by 7 bases, 7 bases remained unmatched. In germline, CDR1 is LGHDT, CDR2 YNNKEL (reference sequence). DNA for the CDR3: TGTGCCAGCAGCCCGGGACAGGGCGAAGGTGGCTACACCTTC. Its protein product is CASSPGQGEGGYTF.

The rearrangement uses TRBV9 and TRBJ1-6; 9 bases are shared with TRBD1. Trimming cost V 3 bases and J 1 base; bases outside gene matches: 8. The CDR3 is made up of 18 amino acids. Germline values: CDR1 SGDLS, CDR2 YYNGEE. The chain's CDR3 is CASSEGQGPGSYNSPLHF. The CDR3 DNA follows: TGTGCCAGCAGCGAGGGACAGGGCCCGGGGTCCTATAATTCACCCCTCCACTTT.

V gene TRBV7-8 combines with J gene TRBJ2-7, with 9 bases fitting TRBD1. The CDR3 sequence is 19 residues long. Germline trimming cut 5 bases from V and 3 bases from J; bases unmatched to any gene: 20. The germline V gene encodes CDR1 SGHVS and CDR2 FQNEAQ. The CDR3: CASSGPGTGTFGFGYEQYF. CDR3 DNA sequence: TGTGCCAGCAGCGGACCCGGGACAGGGACATTTGGTTTTGGCTACGAGCAGTACTTC.

The chain links TRBV10-3 to TRBJ1-5; D unclear. The length of the CDR3 is 15 residues. Germline CDR1 ENHRY, CDR2 SYGVKD. The V end was cut by 4 bases, the J end by 0 bases, with 10 bases between. The CDR3: CAISGGSYSNQPQHF. The CDR3 coding sequence is TGTGCCATCAGTGGAGGTAGCTATAGCAATCAGCCCCAGCATTTT.

The chain uses TRBV5-1 and TRBJ2-1; 12 bases match TRBD1. This CDR3 is built from 13 residues. V gave up 4 bases and J gave up 13 bases; unmatched junction bases: 6. CDR1 SGHRS and CDR2 YFSETQ come from the germline V gene. The chain's CDR3 is CASSLGQGALQFF. In DNA, the CDR3 is TGCGCCAGCAGCCTGGGACAGGGGGCCCTTCAGTTCTTC.

The J gene is TRBJ2-1, the V gene TRBV9, with 9 nucleotides matching TRBD2. This CDR3 contains 16 residues. J was trimmed by 8 bases and V by 0 bases; bases with no gene match: 9. The germline gives CDR1 SGDLS, CDR2 YYNGEE. The CDR3 DNA reads TGTGCCAGCAGCGTAGCAGGGACTAGCCGGGAGGATGAGCAGTTCTTC. This translates into CASSVAGTSREDEQFF.

This chain connects TRBV9 to TRBJ2-6; D gene unclear. Trimming cost V 0 bases and J 0 bases, with 7 bases left between them. This CDR3 has 16 residues. Germline CDR1 and CDR2: SGDLS and YYNGEE. CDR3 amino acids: CASSVVALSGANVLTF. The CDR3 nucleotides read TGTGCCAGCAGCGTAGTTGCTCTCTCTGGGGCCAACGTCCTGACTTTC.

The chain has TRBV19 and TRBJ1-4, with D unclear. This CDR3 comprises 15 residues. Germline lookup yields CDR1 LNHDA and CDR2 SQIVND (reference sequence). Trimming removed 3 bases from V and 1 base from J, with 9 bases in between. The CDR3 nucleotides read TGTGCCAGTAGTATCTCGGCCAGAACTAATGAAAAACTGTTTTTT. This translates into CASSISARTNEKLFF.

The chain uses TRBV7-6 and TRBJ1-3; a weak D match, TRBD1 (6 bases). The germline gives CDR1 SGHVS, CDR2 FNYEAQ. The CDR3 extends over 16 amino acids. V was clipped by 5 bases and J by 0 bases, with 14 bases between them. CDR3 region: CASSKSQGISGNTIYF. The CDR3 nucleotides read TGTGCCAGCAGCAAATCTCAGGGGATCTCTGGAAACACCATATATTTT. The entire variable domain, with the rest obtained from reference TRBV7-6 and TRBJ1-3, is as follows: GAGVSQSPRYKVTKRGQDVALRCDPISGHVSLYWYRQALGQGPEFLTYFNYEAQQDKSGLPNDRFSAERPEGSISTLTIQRTEQRDSAMYRCASSKSQGISGNTIYFGEGSWLTVV.

The chain recombines TRBV19 with TRBJ1-6, with no clear D. Germline assignment: CDR1 LNHDA and CDR2 SQIVND (reference sequence). This CDR3 has 15 residues. V was cut by 3 bases and J by 3 bases, with 9 bases left in between. CDR3 DNA sequence: TGTGCCAGTAGTATGATAGCCGTCTATAATTCACCCCTCCACTTT. It specifies CASSMIAVYNSPLHF.